This paragraph covers one TCR beta chain sequence. The data were obtained in a study of blood T cell repertoires in COVID-19. Clones were sequenced by immunoSEQ multiplex PCR, and TCRdb holds only the in-frame ones, with some missing. Among about 240,000 clones, about 80% were seen once, and the ten largest hold roughly a tenth. This receptor was obtained from a woman of 80 years or more with acute or convalescent COVID-19. Sequencing input: peripheral blood.

CDR3 DNA: TGTGCCAGTAGCCCGACTAGCGGGGGGGCCTCCTACGAGCAGTACTTC. Translated: CASSPTSGGASYEQYF. This chain links TRBV19 with TRBJ2-7; 14 bases match TRBD2. With V trimmed by 6 bases and J by 0 bases, 4 bases remained unmatched. This CDR3 is 16 amino acids long. Germline V CDR1 and CDR2: LNHDA, SQIVND (reference sequence).